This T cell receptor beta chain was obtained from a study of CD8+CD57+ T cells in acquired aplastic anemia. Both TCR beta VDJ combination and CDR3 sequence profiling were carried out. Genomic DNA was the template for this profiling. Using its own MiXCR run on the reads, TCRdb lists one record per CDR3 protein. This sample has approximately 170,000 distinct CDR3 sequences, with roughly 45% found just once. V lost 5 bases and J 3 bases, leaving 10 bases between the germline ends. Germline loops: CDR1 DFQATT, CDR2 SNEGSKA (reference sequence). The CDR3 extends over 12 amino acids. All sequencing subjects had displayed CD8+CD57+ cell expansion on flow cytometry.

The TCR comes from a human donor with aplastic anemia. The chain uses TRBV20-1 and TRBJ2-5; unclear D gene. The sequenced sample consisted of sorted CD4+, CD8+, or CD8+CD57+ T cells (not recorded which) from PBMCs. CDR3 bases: TGCAGTGCTTTGGACGGTAAAGAGACCCAGTACTTC. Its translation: CSALDGKETQYF.